These 30 T cell receptor beta chains share one sample of origin, sequenced in a study of identical twins. TCRdb itself ran the 5' RACE reads through MiXCR, one entry per CDR3 protein. The sample records 700,000 or so distinct CDR3 sequences, over 8.5% being singletons. These data also featured in a second study, about yellow fever vaccine responses in identical twins.

The sequencing sample was made of PBMCs. Every receptor here comes from a woman under 30 in good health.

The chain recombines TRBV29-1 with TRBJ2-7; perhaps D is TRBD1 or TRBD2 (5 bases each). Germline assignment: CDR1 SQVTM and CDR2 ANQGSEA. This CDR3 comprises 11 residues. This chain's CDR3 is CRGVCSYEQYF. The CDR3 nucleotides are TGCAGGGGGGTATGCTCCTACGAGCAGTACTTC.

This clonotype was observed a handful of times. The chain joins TRBV12-3 or TRBV12-4 to TRBJ2-1; perhaps TRBD2 as D (6 bases). V lost 0 bases, J lost 6 bases, and 9 bases lay in between. This CDR3 comprises 14 residues. CDR3 nucleotide sequence: TGTGCCAGCAGTTTAGCCTGGAGGGGCAATGAGCAGTTCTTC. Protein sequence: CASSLAWRGNEQFF.

The table lists this clonotype with many counts. This chain uses TRBV4-2 with TRBJ2-5; TRBD2 aligns across 7 bases. Unmatched junction bases numbered 9, after V lost 6 bases and J lost 5 bases. Germline CDR1 and CDR2: LGHNA and YNFKEQ. The CDR3 sequence is 14 residues long. In nucleotides, the CDR3 is TGTGCCAGCAGTGCGGCGGGAGATGGGGAGACCCAGTACTTC. Translated, it gives CASSAAGDGETQYF.

This clonotype occurred a few times. CDR3 sequence reads: CASSLYSYTGELFF. The CDR3 coding sequence is TGCGCCAGCAGCTTGTACTCTTACACCGGGGAGCTGTTTTTT. The V and J genes are TRBV5-1 and TRBJ2-2; D not certain. Germline V gene sequence: CDR1 SGHRS, CDR2 YFSETQ. This CDR3 has 14 residues. Trimming took off 1 base at V and 3 bases at J, with 7 bases between the two ends.

The chain carries TRBV3-1 and TRBJ1-4; D is possibly TRBD1 (5 bases). V lost 3 bases to trimming and J lost 7 bases, with 18 bases between them. This CDR3 region has 16 residues. Germline CDR1 LGHDT, CDR2 YNNKEL (reference sequence). The CDR3 protein is CASSQPGGAPSEKLFF. The CDR3, as DNA: TGTGCCAGCAGCCAGCCTGGAGGGGCGCCTAGTGAAAAACTGTTTTTT. The full variable domain, rest sourced from reference TRBV3-1 and TRBJ1-4, is DTAVSQTPKYLVTQMGNDKSIKCEQNLGHDTMYWYKQDSKKFLKIMFSYNNKELIINETVPNRFSPKSPDKAHLNLHINSLELGDSAVYFCASSQPGGAPSEKLFFGSGTQLSVL.

This chain uses TRBV6-5 with TRBJ2-6; a weak D match, TRBD1 (5 bases). Looked up from germline, CDR1 is MNHEY and CDR2 is SVGAGI. Trimming pared 2 bases from V and 4 bases from J, leaving 9 bases between. The CDR3 is 15 amino acids. CDR3 nucleotide sequence: TGTGCCAGCAGTTACCCTCGACAGGGGGCCAACGTCCTGACTTTC. It codes for CASSYPRQGANVLTF.

V and J are TRBV4-1 and TRBJ2-2; TRBD2 aligns across 8 bases. The germline CDR1 and CDR2 sequences are MGHRA and YSYEKL. The CDR3 is 20 residues long. With 1 base clipped from V and 0 bases from J, the junction kept 13 bases outside the gene matches. CDR3 coding DNA: TGCGCCAGCAGCCAAGCTGGCTTGGGCGGGAGGTCGTCGAACACCGGGGAGCTGTTTTTT. Translating it yields CASSQAGLGGRSSNTGELFF.

This rearrangement joins TRBV7-2 to TRBJ2-3; no reliable D call. V lost 5 bases and J lost 8, with 11 bases in between. This CDR3 contains 12 residues. Germline lookup yields CDR1 SGHTA and CDR2 FQGNSA. This CDR3 reads CASSPTSITQYF. Here the CDR3 DNA reads TGTGCCAGCAGCCCAACGTCGATTACGCAGTATTTT.

This clonotype was counted between two and nine times. This chain connects TRBV2 to TRBJ2-1; D call uncertain. CDR3 size: 18 residues. V shed 3 bases and J shed 1 base, with 19 bases lying between them. Germline V lookup: CDR1 SNHLY, CDR2 FYNNEI. The CDR3 nucleotides read TGTGCCAGCAGTGAGATTATAACTTTCCGAGCTTCCTACAATGAGCAGTTCTTC. As protein: CASSEIITFRASYNEQFF.

This clonotype was recorded many times. This chain uses TRBV7-2 with TRBJ2-1, with 15 bases identical to TRBD2. Trimming cost V 0 bases and J 8 bases; bases outside gene matches: 8. CDR1 and CDR2 (germline): SGHTA, FQGNSA. The CDR3 loop spans 18 amino acids. Written as DNA, the CDR3 is TGTGCCAGCAGCTTAGCAGGACTAGCGGGGGGGTTTTACTATGAGCAGTTCTTC. It translates to CASSLAGLAGGFYYEQFF.

This clonotype was recorded at least ten times. This rearrangement joins TRBV27 to TRBJ2-2, with D unclear. The CDR3 consists of 12 residues. The germline V gene has CDR1 MNHEY and CDR2 SMNVEV (reference sequence). V lost 2 bases and J lost 8, with 6 bases in between. The CDR3, as DNA: TGTGCCAGCAGTTTACCCACGGGGGAGCTGTTTTTT. It yields the protein CASSLPTGELFF.

This clonotype has a handful of counts. The rearrangement links TRBV7-9 to TRBJ2-1; weak D call: TRBD1 (6 bases). Between the trimmed V and J ends, which lost 7 bases and 7 bases, there was a span of 8 bases. The CDR3 contains 11 residues. Germline V lookup: CDR1 SEHNR, CDR2 FQNEAQ (reference sequence). The CDR3 region is CASNRDNEQFF. The CDR3 DNA follows: TGTGCCAGCAACAGGGATAATGAGCAGTTCTTC.

Only a few counts were recorded for this clonotype. This rearrangement joins TRBV29-1 to TRBJ2-1; TRBD2 agrees at 11 bases. The CDR3 length is 15 residues. Per germline, CDR1 SQVTM and CDR2 ANQGSEA. J was trimmed by 6 bases and V by 6 bases; bases with no gene match: 10. For the CDR3, the DNA is TGCAGCGTCGGCTCACTAGCGGGAGTCTCCAATGAGCAGTTCTTC. Translating gives CSVGSLAGVSNEQFF.

This sequence joins TRBV29-1 and TRBJ2-1; the match to TRBD2 covers 10 bases. Germline V CDR1 and CDR2: SQVTM, ANQGSEA. The CDR3 covers 12 residues. J gave up 14 bases and V 1 base, and 5 bases lay outside the gene matches. The CDR3 protein is CSVEALAGDKFF. The CDR3 DNA reads TGCAGCGTTGAAGCCCTAGCGGGAGATAAGTTCTTC.

The chain uses TRBV6-1 and TRBJ2-1, with TRBD2 as a possible D gene (6 bases). Trimming pared 6 bases from V and 9 bases from J, leaving 18 bases between. CDR1 is MNHNS, CDR2 SASEGT, per germline. This CDR3 is built from 14 residues. CDR3 coding DNA: TGTGCCAGCAGCAGGGCAGGGAGGCAGGGTGAGCAGTTCTTC. Its protein is CASSRAGRQGEQFF.

The table lists this clonotype with a few counts. This sequence joins TRBV20-1 and TRBJ2-1; D could derive from TRBD1 or TRBD2 (5 bases each). CDR3 length: 14 residues. The V gene lost 4 bases and the J gene lost 2 bases, with 12 bases spanning the gap. Germline V CDR1 and CDR2: DFQATT, SNEGSKA (reference sequence). DNA of the CDR3: TGCAGTGCTATCAGGGTGGGGGCCTACAATGAGCAGTTCTTC. It encodes CSAIRVGAYNEQFF.

The chain recombines TRBV24-1 with TRBJ2-1; 10 nucleotides line up with TRBD2. V trimming: 9 bases; J trimming: 2 bases; junction bases outside the gene matches: 6. The CDR3 length is 15 residues. Germline V gene lookup returns CDR1 KGHDR and CDR2 SFDVKD. The CDR3 region is CATATLAGAYNEQFF. In nucleotides, the CDR3 is TGTGCCACCGCTACCCTAGCGGGAGCCTACAATGAGCAGTTCTTC.

This clonotype was detected a few times. The chain couples TRBV11-3 to TRBJ2-1; D uncertain. This CDR3 contains 14 residues. The germline gives CDR1 SGHNT, CDR2 YENEEA. Trimming removed 5 bases from V and 4 bases from J, with 12 bases in between. The chain's CDR3 is CASSPGSKYNEQFF. As DNA, the CDR3 is TGTGCCAGCAGCCCCGGCAGCAAGTACAATGAGCAGTTCTTC.

This clonotype has a handful of counts. This chain joins TRBV10-3 and TRBJ2-7, with D possibly being TRBD1 (5 bases). The CDR3 length is 17 residues. The V end lost 1 base, the J end lost 4 bases, and 20 bases lay between the germline ends. Germline CDR1 is ENHRY and CDR2 is SYGVKD. CDR3 in amino acids: CAISEWPVQSGHYEQYF. CDR3 in DNA: TGTGCCATCAGTGAGTGGCCCGTACAATCCGGACATTACGAGCAGTACTTC.

This clonotype was detected ten times or more. The V gene is TRBV7-2, the J gene TRBJ2-7, with D perhaps matching TRBD1 or TRBD2 (5 bases each). This CDR3 contains 15 residues. Trimming cost V 3 bases and J 0 bases, with 12 bases left between them. CDR1 is SGHTA and CDR2 is FQGNSA in the germline V gene. CDR3 sequence: CASSFGTDLSYEQYF. CDR3 coding DNA: TGTGCCAGCAGCTTCGGGACCGACCTCTCCTACGAGCAGTACTTC.

This clonotype was observed many times. J is TRBJ2-6 and V is TRBV7-9; unclear D gene. Germline loops: CDR1 SEHNR, CDR2 FQNEAQ (reference sequence). This CDR3 comprises 15 residues. Trimming cost V 3 bases and J 2 bases, with 8 bases left between them. The CDR3 nucleotides read TGTGCCAGCAGCTTGAATGGGGCTGGGGCCAACGTCCTGACTTTC. Residues: CASSLNGAGANVLTF.

This clonotype has more than one count but fewer than ten. The chain combines TRBV7-2 with TRBJ2-7; 10 bases align to TRBD2. V shed 0 bases and J 4 bases; nucleotides not matched to a gene: 9. Per germline, CDR1 SGHTA and CDR2 FQGNSA. The CDR3 is made up of 17 amino acids. The chain's CDR3 is CASSLASPSGRAYEQYF. The CDR3 DNA follows: TGTGCCAGCAGCTTAGCGAGCCCCAGCGGGAGGGCTTACGAGCAGTACTTC.

V is TRBV28 and J is TRBJ2-5, with D perhaps TRBD2 (6 bases). The V and J ends lost 7 bases and 2 bases respectively, with 14 bases between them. From germline, CDR1 is MDHEN and CDR2 SYDVKM. This CDR3 has 14 amino acids. This chain's CDR3 is CASTPGTQQETQYF. In nucleotides, the CDR3 is TGTGCCAGCACCCCCGGGACTCAGCAAGAGACCCAGTACTTC.

In its sample, this clonotype was seen a few times. The chain employs TRBV20-1 and TRBJ2-6; unclear D gene. Trimming took off 0 bases at V and 4 bases at J, with 13 bases between the two ends. CDR3 length: 16 residues. CDR1 and CDR2 (germline): DFQATT, SNEGSKA (reference sequence). The CDR3 DNA follows: TGCAGTGCTAGAGATACATTACGGGCGGGGGCCAACGTCCTGACTTTC. Its protein is CSARDTLRAGANVLTF.

This clonotype turned up a few times. This chain uses TRBV3-1 with TRBJ2-7; D might be TRBD2 (5 bases). The V end was cut by 1 base, the J end by 6 bases, with 13 bases between. CDR3 size: 14 residues. The V gene's germline CDR1 is LGHDT and CDR2 YNNKEL (reference sequence). The CDR3 DNA reads as TGTGCCAGCAGCCAAGTTGCCGGGGATAGCGAGCAGTACTTC. Amino acid sequence: CASSQVAGDSEQYF.

The V gene is TRBV25-1, the J gene TRBJ2-3, with 11 bases matching TRBD2. With V trimmed by 5 bases and J by 2 bases, 6 bases remained unmatched. The CDR3 is made up of 16 amino acids. Germline lookup yields CDR1 MGHDK and CDR2 SYGVNS. The CDR3 DNA reads as TGTGCCAGCAGTCCTCCGGGACTAGCGGCCACAGATACGCAGTATTTT. This encodes CASSPPGLAATDTQYF.

The genes are TRBV20-1 and TRBJ2-7, with unresolved D. This CDR3 is 12 amino acids long. Trimming stripped 6 bases from V and 2 bases from J, with 11 bases between. CDR1 DFQATT and CDR2 SNEGSKA come from the germline V gene (reference sequence). CDR3 sequence reads: CSAPGDTYEQYF. CDR3 in DNA: TGCAGTGCGCCTGGGGATACCTACGAGCAGTACTTC.

The sample holds many counts of this clonotype. V usage is TRBV12-3 or TRBV12-4 and J usage is TRBJ2-4; 7 bases match TRBD2. The V and J ends lost 2 bases and 5 bases, in that order; junction bases with no gene match: 0. The CDR3 loop spans 13 amino acids. The CDR3 DNA is TGTGCCAGCAGTTTAACTAGCGAAAACATTCAGTACTTC. It yields the protein CASSLTSENIQYF.

This clonotype was seen a few times. This sequence joins TRBV4-2 and TRBJ2-7; no reliable D call. The V end was cut by 2 bases, the J end by 5 bases, with 16 bases between. The length of the CDR3 is 15 residues. Germline-derived CDR1 and CDR2 are LGHNA and YNFKEQ. This chain's CDR3 is CASSQSTGAPDEQYF. The CDR3 coding sequence is TGTGCCAGCAGCCAAAGCACGGGCGCCCCTGACGAGCAGTACTTC.

On this clonotype: The junction and the germline gene differ at one end; a read error may be behind it. The gene calls are TRBV25-1 and TRBJ1-1; D not certain. The CDR3 is made up of 14 amino acids. Germline CDR1 reads MGHDK; CDR2 reads SYGVNS. This CDR3 is CVSSELRGNTEAFF. The DNA of the CDR3 is TGTGTCAGCAGTGAATTGCGGGGGAACACTGAAGCTTTCTTT.